This entry concerns a single TCR beta chain. What it binds is not known. These data originate in a study of cytomegalovirus exposure and HLA in healthy donors. Regarding the study as a whole: Altogether, about 160 TCR beta chains were recorded as cytomegalovirus-associated. TCR beta V- and J-gene trimming was later associated with a missense DCLRE1C variant.

The CDR3 length is 14 residues. Germline V lookup: CDR1 SNHLY, CDR2 FYNNEI. V lost 1 base and J 0 bases, leaving 6 bases between the germline ends. PCR used 60 Vbeta primers and 13 Jbeta primers. Profiled with immunoSEQ multiplex PCR; TCRdb holds only in-frame clones, not every one. This sample has 87,000 or so clones; around four fifths occur once, and the top ten carry around 5%. The receptor was derived from a woman between 40 and 55 years old in good health and CMV-seronegative. The chain carries TRBV2 and TRBJ1-1, with no clear D. Specimen: PBMCs. The CDR3 nucleotides are TGTGCCAGCAGTGAAGGAGGCGTGAACACTGAAGCTTTCTTT. It translates to CASSEGGVNTEAFF.